This T cell receptor (beta chain) was found in a study of cytomegalovirus exposure and HLA in healthy donors. The junction had 5 bases not matched to a gene; V was cut back by 4 bases and J by 7 bases. CDR3 length: 15 amino acids. The V gene's germline CDR1 is LNHDA and CDR2 SQIVND (reference sequence). The study, taken as a whole, reports: For most TCR beta V segments, an earlier analysis put the productive rate at about 87% or about 30% of the time. Indistinguishability led to the exclusion of some V segments, TRBV6-2 and TRBV6-3 included. Later work found that TCR association rates differed between HLA loci; DRB1 had the most and HLA-C the fewest.

Sampled while nominally healthy, donors likely had unrecorded immune exposures. This clone was counted between two and nine times. Its antigen is still unknown. Vbeta (60) and Jbeta (13) primers were used in the PCR. This table comes from immunoSEQ multiplex PCR, and its TCRdb copy is limited to in-frame clones, with some not included. The sample records 60,000 to 75,000 clones, less than 80% being singletons. J is TRBJ1-4 and V is TRBV19; 11 bases are shared with TRBD1. Material for sequencing was PBMCs. This clonotype was obtained from a woman between 45 and 60 years old in good health and CMV-seronegative. The CDR3 region has the DNA TGTGCCAGTAGTAGGTGGGGGACAGGGGGTGAAAAACTGTTTTTT. This translates into CASSRWGTGGEKLFF.